The entry below gives a single T cell receptor (beta chain) sequence along with its context. At one end, the junction sequence differs from germline, possibly due to a read error. RNA was extracted from bulk tissue without any cell sorting. This non-tumor lung sample came from over 3 cm beyond the tumor edge. These data come from a study of tumor and adjacent non-tumor tissue in lung cancer. Germline V CDR1 and CDR2: SGHAT, FQDESV (reference sequence). CDR3 length equals 15 residues. The library came from three nested PCR rounds adapted from ARM-PCR protocols. TCRdb independently ran MiXCR on the multiplex PCR reads; one entry per CDR3 protein. The table lists roughly 48,000 distinct CDR3 sequences, roughly 60% of them singletons.

Sequenced input: distant non-tumor lung tissue. The chain joins TRBV11-1 to TRBJ2-7; D ambiguous. This TCR was recovered from a woman between 70 and 85 years old with non-small cell lung cancer. The CDR3 coding sequence is TGCGCCAACAGCTTTTTTCGGATTCCATCCTACGAGCAGTACTTC. It encodes CANSFFRIPSYEQYF.